These 6 T cell receptor beta chains were sequenced from one sample in a study of technical replicates of blood from several donors. TCRdb's table, derived via immunoSEQ multiplex PCR, lists solely in-frame clones and lacks some. Among some 78,000 clones, 85% to 95% were seen once, and the ten largest hold 0.41%. The specimen was T cells isolated from PBMCs. The receptors were gathered from a human donor in good health.

The chain combines TRBV27 with TRBJ2-3, with TRBD2 matching 12 bases. CDR3 length equals 17 residues. The germline gives CDR1 MNHEY, CDR2 SMNVEV (reference sequence). V shed 2 bases, J shed 2 bases, and the junction held 5 bases outside the gene matches. The CDR3 reads CASSLLLAGGPTDTQYF. The CDR3 bases are TGTGCCAGCAGTTTACTACTAGCGGGAGGCCCCACAGATACGCAGTATTTT.

The rearrangement links TRBV9 to TRBJ1-1, with 10 bases matching TRBD1. Germline V gives CDR1 SGDLS, CDR2 YYNGEE. This CDR3 contains 15 residues. Trimming cost V 3 bases and J 1 base; bases outside gene matches: 3. This chain's CDR3 is CASSAGQGRNTEAFF. In DNA, the CDR3 is TGTGCCAGCAGCGCGGGACAGGGGAGGAACACTGAAGCTTTCTTT.

This clone was seen only once. The chain carries TRBV30 and TRBJ1-1; 8 nucleotides align to TRBD1. Germline assignment: CDR1 GTSNPN and CDR2 SVGIG (reference sequence). CDR3 size: 13 residues. Trimming cost V 5 bases and J 4 bases; bases outside gene matches: 6. CDR3: CAWDRGAGTEAFF. CDR3 in DNA: TGTGCCTGGGACAGGGGCGCCGGCACTGAAGCTTTCTTT.

The chain recombines TRBV23-1 with TRBJ1-5; D is undetermined. TRBV23-1 is reported as an ORF; its role is uncertain. V lost 6 bases and J 7 bases, leaving 16 bases between the germline ends. The CDR3 length is 14 residues. The CDR3 loop reads CASSRRHLRQPQHF. The CDR3 DNA reads as TGCGCCAGCAGCCGACGACACCTTAGGCAGCCCCAGCATTTT.

J is TRBJ2-1 and V is TRBV9, with 11 bases aligning to TRBD1. Germline lookup yields CDR1 SGDLS and CDR2 YYNGEE. Trimming took 4 bases from V and 6 from J; bases not matched to a gene: 9. This CDR3 is built from 16 residues. CDR3 sequence reads: CASSFPGTGGANEQFF. CDR3 DNA: TGTGCCAGCAGCTTCCCCGGGACAGGGGGGGCCAATGAGCAGTTCTTC.

The gene calls are TRBV7-2 and TRBJ2-3; no definite D call. V lost 6 bases and J lost 0, with 7 bases in between. The length of the CDR3 is 13 residues. Germline V gene lookup returns CDR1 SGHTA and CDR2 FQGNSA. DNA of the CDR3: TGTGCCAGCAGACACGCTAGCACAGATACGCAGTATTTT. This gives the protein CASRHASTDTQYF. The variable domain in full, completed from reference TRBV7-2 and TRBJ2-3, reads GAGVSQSPSNKVTEKGKDVELRCDPISGHTALYWYRQSLGQGLEFLIYFQGNSAPDKSGLPSDRFSAERTGGSVSTLTIQRTQQEDSAVYLCASRHASTDTQYFGPGTRLTVL.